Listed below are T cell receptor beta chains from one sample, sequenced in a study of blood T cell repertoires in COVID-19. Clones were sequenced by immunoSEQ multiplex PCR, and TCRdb holds only the in-frame ones, with some missing. This sample has about half a million clones, with approximately 83% found just once. The source material was peripheral blood. These receptor sequences come from a human donor in a cohort sampled during active COVID-19. Both conserved end residues are part of each CDR3. The D gene is left open where the match is weak. Size is omitted from some rows. Given values are once, few, many or a class for expanded clones.

j_call,v_call,clone_size,d_call,cdr3_nt,cdr3_aa
TRBJ1-1,TRBV28,.,TRBD1,TGTGCCAGCAGTTCTAGGGGGCCCCTAAACACTGAAGCTTTCTTT,CASSSRGPLNTEAFF
TRBJ2-5,TRBV19,once,.,TGTGCCAGTAGTATTAGGATGGGGGCTCGAGAGACCCAGTACTTC,CASSIRMGARETQYF
TRBJ2-1,TRBV19,.,TRBD2,TGTGCCAGTAGTATTGCTAGCGGGAGGAGGAACAATGAGCAGTTCTTC,CASSIASGRRNNEQFF
TRBJ1-2,TRBV4-3,once,TRBD1,TGCGCCAGCAGCCAAGTGGACAGGGGGAACTATGGCTACACCTTC,CASSQVDRGNYGYTF
TRBJ1-2,TRBV7-2,.,.,TGTGCCAGCAGCCCCCTAGGGGGCTATGGCTACACCTTC,CASSPLGGYGYTF
TRBJ2-2,TRBV6-5,.,TRBD1,TGTGCCAGCAGACGTCCGGGACAGGGAACCGGGGAGCTGTTTTTT,CASRRPGQGTGELFF
TRBJ2-7,TRBV2,once,.,TGTGCCAGCAGTGCGGACTCGCTAAACTACGAGCAGTACTTC,CASSADSLNYEQYF
TRBJ2-7,TRBV6-1,once,TRBD1,TGTGCCAGCAGTGAGCCGGGACAGGTCCCCTACGAGCAGTACTTC,CASSEPGQVPYEQYF
TRBJ2-7,TRBV7-8,.,.,TGTGCCAGCAGCTCAGACTCCGGGGTCCTCTACGAGCAGTACTTC,CASSSDSGVLYEQYF
TRBJ1-3,TRBV4-3,.,.,TGCGCCAGCAGCCAAGATGTCGGTGTCTCTGGAAACACCATATATTTT,CASSQDVGVSGNTIYF
TRBJ1-2,TRBV4-3,.,TRBD1,TGCGCCAGCAGCCACCGACAGGGGGTACATGGCTACACCTTC,CASSHRQGVHGYTF
TRBJ1-1,TRBV3-1/TRBV3-2,few,.,TGTGCCAGCAGCCAAGTCTGGAACACTGAAGCTTTCTTT,CASSQVWNTEAFF
TRBJ1-1,TRBV7-3,.,.,TGTGCCAGCAGCCCTCGCGGCGGGGATGGTGAAGCTTTCTTT,CASSPRGGDGEAFF
TRBJ2-4,TRBV3-1/TRBV3-2,.,TRBD1,TGTGCCAGCAGCCCAGGGTGGGGACAGGTATCCCTTGGCAAAAACATTCAGTACTTC,CASSPGWGQVSLGKNIQYF
TRBJ2-7,TRBV7-9,.,TRBD2,TGTGCCAGCAGCTTCACGACTCTAGCGGGCCTTTCCTACGAGCAGTACTTC,CASSFTTLAGLSYEQYF
TRBJ2-2,TRBV19,.,.,TGTGCCAGTAGTATCTCTCACTCAACCGGGGAGCTGTTTTTT,CASSISHSTGELFF
TRBJ2-1,TRBV6-6,.,TRBD2,TGTGCCAGCAGTCGGACCTTTGGGACTAGCGGGAGTACAGGGTCCTACAATGAGCAGTTCTTC,CASSRTFGTSGSTGSYNEQFF
TRBJ1-5,TRBV4-3,.,.,TGCGCCAGCAGCCAAAACTTACAGGGTACGGGTCAGCCCCAGCATTTT,CASSQNLQGTGQPQHF
TRBJ2-7,TRBV29-1,.,TRBD1,TGCAGCGTCCCGGGGGCCGGACAGGGATCTTCCGAGCAGTACTTC,CSVPGAGQGSSEQYF
TRBJ2-7,TRBV7-2,.,TRBD1,TGTGCCAGCAGCTTAGCGGGCACAGGGGGCAGTGAGCAGTACTTC,CASSLAGTGGSEQYF
TRBJ1-6,TRBV12-3/TRBV12-4,once,.,TGTGCCAGCAGTTTAGGAGTCGCATCACCCCTCCACTTT,CASSLGVASPLHF
TRBJ1-2,TRBV11-2,.,.,TGTGCCAGCAGCTTAGGGCGGACAGCCGATGGCTACACCTTC,CASSLGRTADGYTF
TRBJ1-1,TRBV18,.,TRBD1,TGTGCCAGCTCACTCCGGGGGACAGGGGACACTGAAGCTTTCTTT,CASSLRGTGDTEAFF
TRBJ2-5,TRBV5-1,.,TRBD1,TGCGCCAGCAGCCCAGGGGGCGCGGAGGAGACCCAGTACTTC,CASSPGGAEETQYF
TRBJ1-3,TRBV19,.,TRBD1,TGTGCCAGTAGTAGGACAGGGGGAGCTGGAAACACCATATATTTT,CASSRTGGAGNTIYF
TRBJ1-1,TRBV15,.,.,TGTGCCACCAGCAGGGACAGATTTCAAGCTTTCTTT,CATSRDRFQAFF
TRBJ2-2,TRBV30,.,TRBD2,TGTGCCTGGAGTGTACCACTAGCGGGAGGGCCGGGGGCCGGGGAGCTGTTTTTT,CAWSVPLAGGPGAGELFF
TRBJ1-3,TRBV3-1/TRBV3-2,.,.,TGTGCCAGCAGCCAATCCGGGGCTGGAAACACCATATATTTT,CASSQSGAGNTIYF
TRBJ2-3,TRBV19,.,TRBD2,TGTGCCACCCGTAGCGGGATCAGCACAGATACGCAGTATTTT,CATRSGISTDTQYF
TRBJ2-3,TRBV10-3,.,TRBD2,TGTGCCATCAGTCCTAGCGGGAGCACAGATACGCAGTATTTT,CAISPSGSTDTQYF
TRBJ2-7,TRBV5-1,few,TRBD1,TGCGCCAGCAGCTTGGGTTGGGGACAGGGCTACGAGCAGTACTTC,CASSLGWGQGYEQYF
TRBJ2-7,TRBV19,.,.,TGTGCCAGTAGTTCGGGACTCCCTCCCTACGAGCAGTACTTC,CASSSGLPPYEQYF
TRBJ2-2,TRBV3-1/TRBV3-2,.,TRBD2,TGTGCCAGTTCCGGGACTAGCGTCACCGGGGAGCTGTTTTTT,CASSGTSVTGELFF
TRBJ1-5,TRBV7-2,few,.,TGTGCCAGCAGCTTAGTGAGAGCGGGGGGAGGTCAGCCCCAGCATTTT,CASSLVRAGGGQPQHF
TRBJ2-7,TRBV7-9,.,.,TGTGCCAGCAGCCTCGGGGTCTACGAGCAGTACTTC,CASSLGVYEQYF
TRBJ1-2,TRBV19,.,.,TGTGCCAGTAAAGGCGGCGACAGACTCTATGGCTACACCTTC,CASKGGDRLYGYTF
TRBJ2-7,TRBV7-8,once,TRBD2,TGTGCCAGCAGCTTAGGACTAGCGGGAGACGAGCAGTACTTC,CASSLGLAGDEQYF